This T cell receptor (beta chain) was observed in a study of T cell changes during pregnancy in multiple sclerosis. The method was immunoSEQ multiplex PCR; TCRdb's version includes in-frame clones alone and lacks a portion of them. The sample contains roughly 74,000 clones, roughly nine tenths of which appear only once. From germline, CDR1 is SGDLS and CDR2 YYNGEE. V lost 4 bases, J lost 2 bases, and 11 bases lay in between. The CDR3 totals 14 residues. The sequencing here drew on peripheral blood, taken before pregnancy. This clonotype was obtained from a female donor with multiple sclerosis, enrolled in a pregnancy study. V gene TRBV9 combines with J gene TRBJ2-3; a weak D match, TRBD1 (5 bases). The CDR3 DNA reads as TGTGCCAGCAGCTCCCGACAGACCACAGATACGCAGTATTTT. This gives the protein CASSSRQTTDTQYF.